The 16 T cell receptor beta chains below all came from one sample that was sequenced in a study of blood T cells in healthy people across ages. PCR was performed a second time for about 6 to 12 cycles using a sample-barcoded 5' primer and a J-beta primer mix. TCRdb ran MiXCR on the 5' RACE reads and lists one entry per CDR3 protein. The table includes nearly 800,000 distinct CDR3 sequences, 56% detected once. Sequencing used blood. The receptors shown here come from a man aged 35-49 years in good health.

The chain combines TRBV4-1 with TRBJ2-6; weak D call: TRBD2 (5 bases). The germline V and J ends were trimmed by 1 base and 2 bases, with 6 bases remaining between them. The CDR3 length is 15 residues. Germline V gene data show CDR1 as MGHRA and CDR2 as YSYEKL. In DNA form, the CDR3 reads TGCGCCAGCAGCCAAGCCGGGACTGGGGCCAACGTCCTGACTTTC. This translates into CASSQAGTGANVLTF.

The CDR3 DNA sequence: TGCGCCAGCAGCGGATCCGGGACAGGGACGTGCGAGCAGTACTTC. It specifies CASSGSGTGTCEQYF. The chain combines TRBV5-1 with TRBJ2-5; 9 bases match TRBD1. The closer fit of TRBJ2-7 to the DNA end suggests the J call may be wrong. Germline V lookup: CDR1 SGHRS, CDR2 YFSETQ. The CDR3 runs 15 residues.

The genes are TRBV3-1 and TRBJ2-7, with D perhaps matching TRBD1 or TRBD2 (5 bases each). The CDR3 is 11 residues long. Germline V gene sequence: CDR1 LGHDT, CDR2 YNNKEL (reference sequence). V was trimmed by 6 bases and J by 5 bases, leaving 8 bases between them. CDR3 DNA sequence: TGTGCCAGCAGAGAGGGGAACGAGCAGTACTTC. As protein: CASREGNEQYF.

The V gene is TRBV4-2, the J gene TRBJ2-3; 7 nucleotides match TRBD2. Unmatched junction bases numbered 6, after V lost 0 bases and J lost 6 bases. This CDR3 region has 15 residues. Per the germline V gene, CDR1 is LGHNA and CDR2 is YNFKEQ. Here the CDR3 reads CASSQEIGRADTQYF. DNA for the CDR3: TGTGCCAGCAGCCAAGAGATAGGGAGGGCGGATACGCAGTATTTT.

This chain connects TRBV11-3 to TRBJ2-3, with 9 bases identical to TRBD2. The CDR3 consists of 15 residues. J lost 4 bases, V lost 5 bases, and 7 bases had no gene match. Germline CDR1 reads SGHNT; CDR2 reads YENEEA. The CDR3 protein is CASSAFSGSADTQYF. In DNA form, the CDR3 reads TGTGCCAGCAGCGCCTTTAGCGGGAGTGCAGATACGCAGTATTTT.

This clonotype was seen only a few times. The chain recombines TRBV4-2 with TRBJ2-5; 7 bases line up with TRBD2. The germline CDR1 and CDR2 sequences are LGHNA and YNFKEQ. V lost 0 bases, J lost 5 bases, and 9 bases stayed unmatched. The CDR3 sequence is 16 residues long. The CDR3 DNA is TGTGCCAGCAGCCAAGACCCGACGAACGGGGGGGAGACCCAGTACTTC. Its protein is CASSQDPTNGGETQYF.

Concerning this clonotype itself: Germline is not matched at one junction end, which may reflect a read error. This sequence joins TRBV5-1 and TRBJ2-3; 10 bases are shared with TRBD1. Germline CDR1 reads SGHRS; CDR2 reads YFSETQ. The CDR3 sequence is 15 residues long. The CDR3 DNA follows: TGCGCCGGCAGCTTGGGGACAGGGGCGACAGATACACAGTATTTT. It codes for CAGSLGTGATDTQYF.

V and J are TRBV5-1 and TRBJ2-7; D is possibly TRBD2 (7 bases). Germline CDR1 SGHRS, CDR2 YFSETQ. The CDR3 has 17 residues. The ends were cut back, 4 bases at V and 4 bases at J, with 24 bases in the middle. CDR3 protein: CASSPGGGQPSSYEQYF. CDR3 nucleotides: TGCGCCAGCAGCCCGGGGGGCGGACAGCCGAGTTCGTACGAGCAGTACTTC.

The chain has TRBV6-5 and TRBJ1-1, with TRBD1 matching over 9 bases. V was clipped by 8 bases and J by 6 bases; unmatched bases: 16. Germline CDR1 is MNHEY and CDR2 is SVGAGI. This CDR3 has 16 amino acids. CDR3 region: CASWPYGDRATSEAFF. CDR3 coding DNA: TGTGCCAGCTGGCCGTACGGGGACAGGGCAACGTCTGAAGCTTTCTTT.

In this sample, this clonotype turned up a few times. The chain recombines TRBV6-2 or TRBV6-3 with TRBJ2-6; the match to TRBD2 covers 11 bases. This CDR3 contains 17 residues. CDR1 is MNHEY and CDR2 is SVGEGT in the germline V gene. The trim removed 6 bases at V and 1 base at J, leaving 5 bases unmatched. The CDR3 loop reads CASSPGLAGSGANVLTF. Written as DNA, the CDR3 is TGTGCCAGCAGCCCCGGACTAGCGGGTTCTGGGGCCAACGTCCTGACTTTC.

This clonotype was counted only a few times. The chain links TRBV20-1 to TRBJ2-7; 11 bases are a match to TRBD2. From germline, CDR1 is DFQATT and CDR2 SNEGSKA (reference sequence). V was clipped by 2 bases and J by 3 bases; unmatched bases: 3. The CDR3 has 14 residues. CDR3 DNA: TGCAGTGCTAGAAGGACTAGCGGGCACTACGAGCAGTACTTC. It is translated as CSARRTSGHYEQYF.

The V call is TRBV7-9, the J call TRBJ1-4; D remains unclear. CDR1 SEHNR and CDR2 FQNEAQ come from the germline V gene (reference sequence). The CDR3 is made up of 14 amino acids. V lost 5 bases, J lost 0 bases, and 7 bases lay in between. CDR3 coding DNA: TGTGCCAGCAGCCTACAAGCAACTAATGAAAAACTGTTTTTT. This translates into CASSLQATNEKLFF.

This chain connects TRBV7-3 to TRBJ1-1, with a tentative D call TRBD1 (5 bases). V gave up 5 bases and J gave up 2 bases, with 15 bases separating them. CDR1 is SGHTA, CDR2 FQGTGA, per germline. The CDR3 spans 15 residues. CDR3 amino acids: CASSLNRGGNTEAFF. CDR3 nucleotide sequence: TGTGCCAGCAGCCTAAACCGGGGGGGAAACACTGAAGCTTTCTTT.

The V and J genes are TRBV6-1 and TRBJ1-1; tentative D call: TRBD1 (5 bases). Germline values: CDR1 MNHNS, CDR2 SASEGT. V dropped 4 bases and J dropped 0 bases, with 9 bases sitting between them. The CDR3 covers 14 residues. CDR3 sequence (DNA): TGTGCCAGCAGTGGACAGCTTATGAACACTGAAGCTTTCTTT. This sequence encodes CASSGQLMNTEAFF.

This chain links TRBV28 with TRBJ2-5; D is possibly TRBD1 (6 bases). V gave up 5 bases and J gave up 0 bases, with 13 bases separating them. Germline CDR1 and CDR2: MDHEN and SYDVKM. The CDR3 totals 15 residues. The CDR3 nucleotides read TGTGCCAGCAGTAGGGACAACGAGTACCAAGAGACCCAGTACTTC. As protein: CASSRDNEYQETQYF.

Turning to this clonotype: A clone one base away is much larger, so this may be a read error. This CDR3 fails to terminate in the conserved phenylalanine or tryptophan, so it likely reflects a read error. The chain combines TRBV11-1 with TRBJ2-3; 10 nucleotides match TRBD2. V lost 4 bases to trimming and J lost 2 bases; unmatched junction nucleotides: 3. Germline V gene data show CDR1 as SGHAT and CDR2 as FQDESV (reference sequence). The CDR3 runs 15 residues. CDR3 sequence (DNA): TGTGCCAGCAGCTGGCTAGCGGGAGACACAGATACGCAGTATTCT. Its protein is CASSWLAGDTDTQYS.